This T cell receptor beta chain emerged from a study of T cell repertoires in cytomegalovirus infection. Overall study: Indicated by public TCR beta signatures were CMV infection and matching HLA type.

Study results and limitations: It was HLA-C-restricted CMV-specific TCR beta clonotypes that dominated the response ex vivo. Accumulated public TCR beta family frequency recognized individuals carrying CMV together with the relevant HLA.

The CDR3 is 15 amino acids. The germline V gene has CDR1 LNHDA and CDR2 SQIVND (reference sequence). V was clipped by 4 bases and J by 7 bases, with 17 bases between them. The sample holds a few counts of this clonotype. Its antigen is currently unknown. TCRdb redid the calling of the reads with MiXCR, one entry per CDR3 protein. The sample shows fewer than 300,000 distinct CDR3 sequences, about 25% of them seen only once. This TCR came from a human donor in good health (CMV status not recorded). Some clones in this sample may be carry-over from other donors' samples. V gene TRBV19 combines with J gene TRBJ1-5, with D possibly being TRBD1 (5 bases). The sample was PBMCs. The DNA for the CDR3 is TGTGCCAGTAGTACCCCGAGCAGGGCGACGCAGCCCCAGCATTTT. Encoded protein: CASSTPSRATQPQHF.